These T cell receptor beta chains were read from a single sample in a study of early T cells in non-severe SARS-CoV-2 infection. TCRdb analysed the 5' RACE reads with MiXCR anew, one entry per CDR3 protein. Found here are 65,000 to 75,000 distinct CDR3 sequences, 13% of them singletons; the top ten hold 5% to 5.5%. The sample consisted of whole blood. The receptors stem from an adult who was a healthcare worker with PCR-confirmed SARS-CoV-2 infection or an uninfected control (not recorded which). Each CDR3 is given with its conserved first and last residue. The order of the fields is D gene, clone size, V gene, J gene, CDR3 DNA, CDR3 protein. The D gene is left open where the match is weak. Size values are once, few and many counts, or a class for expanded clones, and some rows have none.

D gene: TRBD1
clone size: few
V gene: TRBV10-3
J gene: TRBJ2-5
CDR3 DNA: TGTGCCATCAGGGGACAGGGGGCGACTGAGACCCAGTACTTC
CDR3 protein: CAIRGQGATETQYF

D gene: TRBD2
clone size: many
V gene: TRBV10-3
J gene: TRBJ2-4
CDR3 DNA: TGTGCCATGGGAGGACTAGCGGGGGAAGGTCTAGCCAAAAACATTCAGTACTTC
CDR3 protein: CAMGGLAGEGLAKNIQYF

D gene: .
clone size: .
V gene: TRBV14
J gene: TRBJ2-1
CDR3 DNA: TGTGCCAGCAGCCCAGAATCGTTCAATGAGCAGTTCTTC
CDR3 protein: CASSPESFNEQFF

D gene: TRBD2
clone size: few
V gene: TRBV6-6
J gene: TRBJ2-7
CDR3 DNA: TGTGCCAGCAGAGCCCGGGGGGGTGGGCCCTACGAGCAGTACTTC
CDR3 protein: CASRARGGGPYEQYF

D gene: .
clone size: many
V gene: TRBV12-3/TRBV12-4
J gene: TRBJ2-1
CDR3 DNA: TGTGCCAGCAGACCATCTGAGCAGTTCTTC
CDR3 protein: CASRPSEQFF

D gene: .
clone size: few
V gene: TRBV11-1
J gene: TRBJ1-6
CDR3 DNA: TGTGCCAGCAAAGCTACGGGCTCCTATAATTCACCCCTCCACTTT
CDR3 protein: CASKATGSYNSPLHF

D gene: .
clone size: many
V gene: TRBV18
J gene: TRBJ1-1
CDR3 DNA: TGTGCCAGCTCGGGCTCCCGGGCCTCGAACACTGAAGCTTTCTTT
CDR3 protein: CASSGSRASNTEAFF

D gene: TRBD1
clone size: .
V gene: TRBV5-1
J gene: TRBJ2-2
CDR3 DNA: TGCGCCAGCAGCTTGGCCCGGGACAGGGTAACCGGGGAGCTGTTTTTT
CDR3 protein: CASSLARDRVTGELFF

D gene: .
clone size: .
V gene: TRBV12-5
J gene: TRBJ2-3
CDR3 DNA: TGTGCTAGTGGTTTCCAGCGGGTCCTCACAGATACGCAGTATTTT
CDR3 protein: CASGFQRVLTDTQYF

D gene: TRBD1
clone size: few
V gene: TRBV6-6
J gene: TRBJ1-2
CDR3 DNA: TGTGCCAGCAGTTCCTTGGGACAGGGAGCTAACTATGGCTACACCTTC
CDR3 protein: CASSSLGQGANYGYTF

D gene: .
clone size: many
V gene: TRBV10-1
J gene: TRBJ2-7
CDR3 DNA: TGCGCCAGCAGTAGGCAGGACTCCTACGAGCAGTACTTC
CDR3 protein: CASSRQDSYEQYF